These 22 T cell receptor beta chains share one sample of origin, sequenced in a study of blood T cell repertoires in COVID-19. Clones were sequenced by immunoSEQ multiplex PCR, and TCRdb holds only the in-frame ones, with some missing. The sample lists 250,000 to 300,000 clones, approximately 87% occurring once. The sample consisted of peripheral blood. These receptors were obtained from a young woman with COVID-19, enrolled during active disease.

The CDR3 DNA sequence: TGTGCCAGCAGTGAGGGGACAGGGCGGAACACTGAAGCTTTCTTT. Its protein is CASSEGTGRNTEAFF. The chain recombines TRBV2 with TRBJ1-1; 9 bases agree with TRBD1. Unmatched junction bases numbered 3, after V lost 3 bases and J lost 1 base. The CDR3 is 15 amino acids. Germline V gene sequence: CDR1 SNHLY, CDR2 FYNNEI.

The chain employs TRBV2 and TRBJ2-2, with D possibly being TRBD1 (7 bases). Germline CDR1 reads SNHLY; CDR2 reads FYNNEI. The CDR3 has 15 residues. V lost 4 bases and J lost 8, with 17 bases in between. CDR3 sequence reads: CASSVGGGLAGELFF. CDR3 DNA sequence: TGTGCCAGCAGTGTTGGAGGGGGCCTCGCAGGGGAGCTGTTTTTT.

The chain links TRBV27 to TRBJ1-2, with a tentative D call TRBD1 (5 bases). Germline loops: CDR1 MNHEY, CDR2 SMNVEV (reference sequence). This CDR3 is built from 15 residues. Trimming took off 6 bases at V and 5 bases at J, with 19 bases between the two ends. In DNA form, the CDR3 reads TGTGCCAGCAGCGTCCAGGGTTCGTATTGGTATGGCTACACCTTC. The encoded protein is CASSVQGSYWYGYTF.

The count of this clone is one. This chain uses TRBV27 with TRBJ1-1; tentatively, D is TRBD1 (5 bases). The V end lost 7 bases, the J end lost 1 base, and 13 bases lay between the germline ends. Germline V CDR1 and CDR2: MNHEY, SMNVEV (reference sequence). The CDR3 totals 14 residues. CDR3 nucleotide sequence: TGTGCCAGCAACCCAATCGGGGGGAACACTGAAGCTTTCTTT. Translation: CASNPIGGNTEAFF.

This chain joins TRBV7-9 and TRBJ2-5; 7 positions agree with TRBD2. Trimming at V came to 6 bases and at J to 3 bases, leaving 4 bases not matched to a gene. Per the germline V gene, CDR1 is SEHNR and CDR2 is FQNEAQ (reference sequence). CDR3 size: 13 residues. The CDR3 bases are TGTGCCAGCAGGGCTCTAGCGGAAGAGACCCAGTACTTC. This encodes CASRALAEETQYF. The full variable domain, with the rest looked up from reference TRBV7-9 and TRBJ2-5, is DTGVSQNPRHKITKRGQNVTFRCDPISEHNRLYWYRQTLGQGPEFLTYFQNEAQLEKSRLLSDRFSAERPKGSFSTLEIQRTEQGDSAMYLCASRALAEETQYFGPGTRLLVL.

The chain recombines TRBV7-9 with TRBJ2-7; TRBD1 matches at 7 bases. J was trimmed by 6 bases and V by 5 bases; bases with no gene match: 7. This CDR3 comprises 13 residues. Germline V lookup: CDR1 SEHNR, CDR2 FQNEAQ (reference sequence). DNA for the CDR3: TGTGCCAGCAGCCCAGACAGGGTAATCGAGCAGTACTTC. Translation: CASSPDRVIEQYF.

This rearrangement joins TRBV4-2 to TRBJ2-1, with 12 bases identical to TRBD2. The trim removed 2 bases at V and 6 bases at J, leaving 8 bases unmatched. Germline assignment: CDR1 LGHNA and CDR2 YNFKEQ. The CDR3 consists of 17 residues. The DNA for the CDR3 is TGTGCCAGCAGCCAAACCCCATCTAGCGGGGGGGTCAATGAGCAGTTCTTC. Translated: CASSQTPSSGGVNEQFF.

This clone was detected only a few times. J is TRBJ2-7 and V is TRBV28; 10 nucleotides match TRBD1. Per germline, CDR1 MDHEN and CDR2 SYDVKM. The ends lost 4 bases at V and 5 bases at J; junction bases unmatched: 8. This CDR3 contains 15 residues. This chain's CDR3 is CASSYALTGGDEQYF. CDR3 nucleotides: TGTGCCAGCAGTTATGCCCTGACAGGGGGCGACGAGCAGTACTTC. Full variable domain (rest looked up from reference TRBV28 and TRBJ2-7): DVKVTQSSRYLVKRTGEKVFLECVQDMDHENMFWYRQDPGLGLRLIYFSYDVKMKEKGDIPEGYSVSREKKERFSLILESASTNQTSMYLCASSYALTGGDEQYFGPGTRLTVT.

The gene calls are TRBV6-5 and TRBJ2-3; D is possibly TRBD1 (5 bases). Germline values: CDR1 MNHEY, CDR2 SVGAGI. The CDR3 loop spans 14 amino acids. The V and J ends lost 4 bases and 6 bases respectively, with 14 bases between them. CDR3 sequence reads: CASSSQGVFDTQYF. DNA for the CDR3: TGTGCCAGCAGTTCTCAGGGTGTCTTCGATACGCAGTATTTT.

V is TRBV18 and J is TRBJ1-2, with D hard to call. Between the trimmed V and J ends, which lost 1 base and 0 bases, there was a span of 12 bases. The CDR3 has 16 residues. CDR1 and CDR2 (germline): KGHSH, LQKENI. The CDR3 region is CASSPLPGKANYGYTF. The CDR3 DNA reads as TGTGCCAGCTCACCACTACCGGGTAAAGCTAACTATGGCTACACCTTC.

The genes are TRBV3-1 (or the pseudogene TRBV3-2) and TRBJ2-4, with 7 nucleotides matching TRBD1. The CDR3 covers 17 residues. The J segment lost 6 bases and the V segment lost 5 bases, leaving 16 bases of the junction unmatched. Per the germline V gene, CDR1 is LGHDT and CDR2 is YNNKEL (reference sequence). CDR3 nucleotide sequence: TGTGCCAGCAGCGCGAAGGGGGCGCACTGGGGCCTAAACATTCAGTACTTC. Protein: CASSAKGAHWGLNIQYF.

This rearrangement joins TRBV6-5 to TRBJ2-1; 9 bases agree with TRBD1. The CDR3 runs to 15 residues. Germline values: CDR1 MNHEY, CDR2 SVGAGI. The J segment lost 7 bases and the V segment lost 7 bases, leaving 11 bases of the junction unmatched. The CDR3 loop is CASKPRQGVINEQFF. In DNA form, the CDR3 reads TGTGCCAGCAAACCAAGACAGGGGGTCATTAATGAGCAGTTCTTC.

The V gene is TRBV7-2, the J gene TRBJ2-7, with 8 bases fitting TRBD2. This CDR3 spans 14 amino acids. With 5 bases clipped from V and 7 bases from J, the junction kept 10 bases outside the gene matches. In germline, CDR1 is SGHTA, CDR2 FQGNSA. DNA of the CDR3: TGTGCCAGCAGCACTACGACGGGGGGGTGGGAGCAGTACTTC. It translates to CASSTTTGGWEQYF.

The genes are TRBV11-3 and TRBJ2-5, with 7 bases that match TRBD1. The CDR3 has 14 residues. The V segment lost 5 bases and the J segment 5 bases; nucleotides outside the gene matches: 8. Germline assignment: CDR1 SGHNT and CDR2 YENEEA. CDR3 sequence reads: CASSPQGVGETQYF. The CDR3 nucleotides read TGTGCCAGCAGCCCCCAGGGGGTCGGGGAGACCCAGTACTTC.

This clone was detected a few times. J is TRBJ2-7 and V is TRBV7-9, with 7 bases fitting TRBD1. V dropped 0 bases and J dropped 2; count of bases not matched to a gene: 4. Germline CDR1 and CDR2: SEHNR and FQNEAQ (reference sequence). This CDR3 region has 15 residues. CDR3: CASSLATGNAYEQYF. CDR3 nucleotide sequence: TGTGCCAGCAGCTTAGCGACAGGGAACGCCTACGAGCAGTACTTC. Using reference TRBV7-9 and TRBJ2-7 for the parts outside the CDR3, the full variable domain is DTGVSQNPRHKITKRGQNVTFRCDPISEHNRLYWYRQTLGQGPEFLTYFQNEAQLEKSRLLSDRFSAERPKGSFSTLEIQRTEQGDSAMYLCASSLATGNAYEQYFGPGTRLTVT.

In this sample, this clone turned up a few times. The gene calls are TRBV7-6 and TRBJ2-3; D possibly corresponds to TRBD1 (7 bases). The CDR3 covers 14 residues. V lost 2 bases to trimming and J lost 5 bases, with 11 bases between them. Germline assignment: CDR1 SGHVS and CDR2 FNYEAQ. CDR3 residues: CASSLLQGGDTQYF. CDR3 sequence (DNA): TGTGCCAGCAGCTTACTTCAGGGGGGAGATACGCAGTATTTT.

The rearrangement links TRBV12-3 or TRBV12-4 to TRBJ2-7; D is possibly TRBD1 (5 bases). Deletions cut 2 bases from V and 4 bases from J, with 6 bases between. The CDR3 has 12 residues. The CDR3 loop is CASSLQGYEQYF. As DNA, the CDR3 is TGTGCCAGCAGTTTACAGGGTTACGAGCAGTACTTC.

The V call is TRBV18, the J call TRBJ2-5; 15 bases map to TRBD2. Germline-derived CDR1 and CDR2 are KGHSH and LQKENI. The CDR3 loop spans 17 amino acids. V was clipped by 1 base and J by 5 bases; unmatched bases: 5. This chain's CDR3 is CASSPRTSGGAPETQYF. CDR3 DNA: TGTGCCAGCTCACCACGGACTAGCGGGGGGGCTCCCGAGACCCAGTACTTC.

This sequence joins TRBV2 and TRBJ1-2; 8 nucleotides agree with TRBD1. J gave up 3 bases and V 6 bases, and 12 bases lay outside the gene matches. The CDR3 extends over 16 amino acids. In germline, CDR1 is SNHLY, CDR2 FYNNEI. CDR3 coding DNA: TGTGCCAGCAGACACCCCGGGACAGGAGCTGACTATGGCTACACCTTC. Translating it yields CASRHPGTGADYGYTF.

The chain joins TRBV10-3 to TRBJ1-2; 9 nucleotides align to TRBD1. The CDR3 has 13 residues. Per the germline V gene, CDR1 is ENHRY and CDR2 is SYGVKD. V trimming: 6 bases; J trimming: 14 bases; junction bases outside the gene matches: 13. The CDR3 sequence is CAISPAQGASGTF. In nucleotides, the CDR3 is TGTGCCATCAGCCCCGCACAGGGGGCGTCGGGGACCTTC.

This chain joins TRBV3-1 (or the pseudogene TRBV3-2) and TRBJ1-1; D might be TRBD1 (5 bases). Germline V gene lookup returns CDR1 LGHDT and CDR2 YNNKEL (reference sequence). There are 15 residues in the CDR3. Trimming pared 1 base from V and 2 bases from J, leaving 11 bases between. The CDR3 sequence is CASSQGQILNTEAFF. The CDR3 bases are TGTGCCAGCAGCCAAGGACAGATCTTAAACACTGAAGCTTTCTTT.

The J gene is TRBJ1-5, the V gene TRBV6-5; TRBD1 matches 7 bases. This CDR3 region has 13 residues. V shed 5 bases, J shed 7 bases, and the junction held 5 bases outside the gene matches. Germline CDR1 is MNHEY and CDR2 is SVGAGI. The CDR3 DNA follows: TGTGCCAGCAGTACAGGGGCCGGGCAGCCCCAGCATTTT. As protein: CASSTGAGQPQHF.